This passage covers 14 T cell receptor beta chains from one sample sequenced in a study of blood T cell repertoires in COVID-19. Sequencing used immunoSEQ multiplex PCR; TCRdb keeps in-frame clones, though not all of them. This sample yields some 250,000 clones, of which about four fifths are seen a single time; 3.4% belongs to the top ten. Sequenced input: peripheral blood. These receptors were collected from a woman between 18 and 29 years old with acute or convalescent COVID-19.

J is TRBJ2-1 and V is TRBV12-5, with TRBD1 identical over 9 bases. From germline, CDR1 is LGHNT and CDR2 FRNRAP. The CDR3 runs to 15 residues. Trimming at V came to 6 bases and at J to 13 bases, leaving 16 bases not matched to a gene. The CDR3 sequence: CASGPTLGQGSDQFF. CDR3 sequence (DNA): TGTGCTAGTGGCCCAACCTTAGGACAGGGGTCTGATCAGTTCTTC.

The rearrangement links TRBV7-9 to TRBJ1-6, with TRBD1 as a possible D gene (5 bases). The V and J ends lost 5 bases and 2 bases respectively, with 16 bases between them. Looked up from germline, CDR1 is SEHNR and CDR2 is FQNEAQ (reference sequence). The CDR3 length is 17 residues. The CDR3 DNA is TGTGCCAGCAGCAAGACGACAGAGACGGCCTATAATTCACCCCTCCACTTT. It is translated as CASSKTTETAYNSPLHF.

The chain has TRBV2 and TRBJ1-1; no clear D gene. V was pared by 2 bases and J by 2 bases, with 12 bases between. The germline V gene encodes CDR1 SNHLY and CDR2 FYNNEI. The length of the CDR3 is 15 residues. CDR3 nucleotide sequence: TGTGCCAGCAGTGAATCGACATCCTCAAACACTGAAGCTTTCTTT. It codes for CASSESTSSNTEAFF. The whole variable domain, remainder taken from reference TRBV2 and TRBJ1-1, is EPEVTQTPSHQVTQMGQEVILRCVPISNHLYFYWYRQILGQKVEFLVSFYNNEISEKSEIFDDQFSVERPDGSNFTLKIRSTKLEDSAMYFCASSESTSSNTEAFFGQGTRLTVV.

The chain carries TRBV23-1 and TRBJ1-6, with D perhaps matching TRBD1 (6 bases). TRBV23-1 is known as an ORF, though its function is uncertain. Trimming took off 0 bases at V and 10 bases at J, with 16 bases between the two ends. This CDR3 has 16 residues. The CDR3 loop reads CASSQSRQGLKSPLHF. CDR3 nucleotides: TGCGCCAGCAGTCAATCGAGGCAGGGGTTGAAATCACCCCTCCACTTT.

The chain links TRBV28 to TRBJ1-2; 9 bases are shared with TRBD1. Germline V gives CDR1 MDHEN, CDR2 SYDVKM. The CDR3 extends over 13 amino acids. V was clipped by 7 bases and J by 7 bases; unmatched bases: 7. This chain's CDR3 is CASTRDRVGGYTF. CDR3 DNA: TGTGCCAGCACCCGGGACAGGGTGGGTGGCTACACCTTC.

The chain has TRBV3-1 (or the pseudogene TRBV3-2) and TRBJ2-1, with a possible D match to TRBD1 (5 bases). This CDR3 has 14 residues. Trimming removed 0 bases at V and 6 bases at J, with 9 bases between. Germline V gives CDR1 LGHDT, CDR2 YNNKEL (reference sequence). Here the CDR3 reads CASSQEDNVNEQFF. The CDR3, as DNA: TGTGCCAGCAGCCAAGAGGACAACGTCAATGAGCAGTTCTTC.

V usage is TRBV3-1 (or the pseudogene TRBV3-2) and J usage is TRBJ2-7; D remains unclear. The V gene lost 4 bases and the J gene lost 0 bases, with 13 bases spanning the gap. Looked up from germline, CDR1 is LGHDT and CDR2 is YNNKEL (reference sequence). This CDR3 comprises 15 residues. In DNA, the CDR3 is TGTGCCAGCAGCCCAGCGTTAGAAGTCTCCTACGAGCAGTACTTC. Translated, it gives CASSPALEVSYEQYF.

The gene calls are TRBV7-8 and TRBJ2-1; D is possibly TRBD1 (6 bases). CDR3 length equals 13 residues. Per germline, CDR1 SGHVS and CDR2 FQNEAQ. Trimming left V 1 base short and J 5 bases short, with 6 bases between. The CDR3 spells CASSLGGHNEQFF. The CDR3 nucleotides read TGTGCCAGCAGCTTAGGGGGGCACAATGAGCAGTTCTTC. The whole variable domain, remainder taken from reference TRBV7-8 and TRBJ2-1, is GAGVSQSPRYKVAKRGQDVALRCDPISGHVSLFWYQQALGQGPEFLTYFQNEAQLDKSGLPSDRFFAERPEGSVSTLKIQRTQQEDSAVYLCASSLGGHNEQFFGPGTRLTVL.

The chain joins TRBV7-9 to TRBJ2-7; 8 bases align to TRBD2. J was trimmed by 2 bases and V by 5 bases; bases with no gene match: 5. Germline V CDR1 and CDR2: SEHNR, FQNEAQ (reference sequence). The CDR3 is made up of 14 amino acids. CDR3 sequence reads: CASSISGRPYEQYF. CDR3 nucleotide sequence: TGTGCCAGCAGCATCAGCGGGAGACCCTACGAGCAGTACTTC.

This chain connects TRBV14 to TRBJ2-1, with D maybe TRBD1 (7 bases). V was trimmed by 0 bases and J by 4 bases, leaving 16 bases between them. The CDR3 loop spans 17 amino acids. Germline assignment: CDR1 SGHDN and CDR2 FVKESK. The CDR3 nucleotides read TGTGCCAGCAGCCAAGATCTCGCCAGGGGGAGGTACAATGAGCAGTTCTTC. It translates to CASSQDLARGRYNEQFF. The complete variable domain, with remaining parts taken from reference TRBV14 and TRBJ2-1, reads EAGVTQFPSHSVIEKGQTVTLRCDPISGHDNLYWYRRVMGKEIKFLLHFVKESKQDESGMPNNRFLAERTGGTYSTLKVQPAELEDSGVYFCASSQDLARGRYNEQFFGPGTRLTVL.

The V call is TRBV5-8, the J call TRBJ1-2; D unclear. The CDR3 length is 13 residues. V gave up 4 bases and J gave up 9 bases, with 16 bases separating them. Germline CDR1 and CDR2: SGHTS and YDEGEE. This chain's CDR3 is CASSEALPVSYTF. CDR3 nucleotide sequence: TGTGCCAGCAGCGAGGCCCTCCCGGTGAGCTACACCTTC.

The rearrangement links TRBV18 to TRBJ2-2, with D possibly TRBD2 on 6 matching bases. CDR3 size: 15 residues. Trimming took off 8 bases at V and 0 bases at J, with 13 bases between the two ends. The V gene's germline CDR1 is KGHSH and CDR2 LQKENI. The CDR3 reads CASPPPGANTGELFF. CDR3 in DNA: TGTGCCAGCCCGCCTCCGGGAGCGAACACCGGGGAGCTGTTTTTT.

This clone occurred once. V usage is TRBV11-2 and J usage is TRBJ2-1; 11 bases agree with TRBD2. Germline V lookup: CDR1 SGHAT, CDR2 FQNNGV. The CDR3 has 16 residues. The V gene end was trimmed by 5 bases and the J gene end by 10 bases; junction bases not matched to a gene: 13. The CDR3, as DNA: TGTGCCAGCAGCCTACGCGCTAGCGGGAGGCTTGCAGAGCAGTTCTTC. As protein: CASSLRASGRLAEQFF.

This chain joins TRBV7-2 and TRBJ2-7; D is possibly TRBD1 (6 bases). The CDR3 loop spans 17 amino acids. V lost 1 base, J lost 6 bases, and 22 bases lay in between. Germline values: CDR1 SGHTA, CDR2 FQGNSA. CDR3 bases: TGTGCCAGCAGCTTAGGGTTTGAGGGGACAAGGGGATCCGAGCAGTACTTC. As protein: CASSLGFEGTRGSEQYF.